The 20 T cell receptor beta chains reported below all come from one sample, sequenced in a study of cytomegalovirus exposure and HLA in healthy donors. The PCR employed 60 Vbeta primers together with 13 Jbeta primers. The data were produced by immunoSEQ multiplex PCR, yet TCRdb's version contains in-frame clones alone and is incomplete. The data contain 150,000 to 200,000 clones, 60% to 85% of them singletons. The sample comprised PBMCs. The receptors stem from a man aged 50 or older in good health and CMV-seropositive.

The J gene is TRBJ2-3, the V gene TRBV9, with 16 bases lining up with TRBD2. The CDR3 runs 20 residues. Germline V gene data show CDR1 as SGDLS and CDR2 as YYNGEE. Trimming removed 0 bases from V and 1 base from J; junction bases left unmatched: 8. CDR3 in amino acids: CASSVGLGTSGGAGTDTQYF. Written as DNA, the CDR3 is TGTGCCAGCAGCGTAGGTTTGGGGACTAGCGGGGGGGCTGGCACAGATACGCAGTATTTT.

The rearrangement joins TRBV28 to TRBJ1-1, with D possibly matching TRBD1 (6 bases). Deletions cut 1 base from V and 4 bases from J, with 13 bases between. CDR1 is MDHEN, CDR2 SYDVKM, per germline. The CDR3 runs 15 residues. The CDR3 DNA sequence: TGTGCCAGCAGTTTATATGGGACAATCGGCACTGAAGCTTTCTTT. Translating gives CASSLYGTIGTEAFF.

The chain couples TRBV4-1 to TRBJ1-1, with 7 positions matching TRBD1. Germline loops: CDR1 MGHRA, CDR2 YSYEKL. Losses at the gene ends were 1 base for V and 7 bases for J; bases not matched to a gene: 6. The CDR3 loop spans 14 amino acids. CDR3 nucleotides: TGCGCCAGCAGCCAAGGTAGCAGGGGGATTGAAGCTTTCTTT. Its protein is CASSQGSRGIEAFF.

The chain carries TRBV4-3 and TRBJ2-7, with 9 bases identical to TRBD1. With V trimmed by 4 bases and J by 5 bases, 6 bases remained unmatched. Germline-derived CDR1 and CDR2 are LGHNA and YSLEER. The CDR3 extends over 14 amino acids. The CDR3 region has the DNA TGCGCCAGCAGCCCAATGGACAGGGGCAACGAGCAGTACTTC. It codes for CASSPMDRGNEQYF.

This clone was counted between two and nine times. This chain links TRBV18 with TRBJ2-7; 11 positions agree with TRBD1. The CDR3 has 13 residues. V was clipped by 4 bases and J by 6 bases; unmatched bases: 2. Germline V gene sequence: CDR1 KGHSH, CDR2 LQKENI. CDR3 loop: CASSRGTGGEQYF. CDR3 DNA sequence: TGTGCCAGCTCACGAGGGACAGGGGGCGAGCAGTACTTC.

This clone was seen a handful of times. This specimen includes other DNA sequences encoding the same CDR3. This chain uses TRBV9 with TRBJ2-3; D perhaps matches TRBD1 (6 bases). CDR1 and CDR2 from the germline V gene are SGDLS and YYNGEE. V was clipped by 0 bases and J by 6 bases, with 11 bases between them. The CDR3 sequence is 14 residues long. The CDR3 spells CASSVAPGEDTQYF. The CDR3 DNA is TGTGCCAGCAGCGTAGCCCCAGGGGAGGATACGCAGTATTTT.

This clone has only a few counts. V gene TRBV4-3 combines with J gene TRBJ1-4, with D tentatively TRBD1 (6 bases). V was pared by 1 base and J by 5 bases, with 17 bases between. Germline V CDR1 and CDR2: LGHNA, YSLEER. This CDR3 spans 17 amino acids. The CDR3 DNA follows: TGCGCCAGCAGCCAAGGTCTTCACCAGGGGCGGAATGAAAAACTGTTTTTT. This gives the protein CASSQGLHQGRNEKLFF.

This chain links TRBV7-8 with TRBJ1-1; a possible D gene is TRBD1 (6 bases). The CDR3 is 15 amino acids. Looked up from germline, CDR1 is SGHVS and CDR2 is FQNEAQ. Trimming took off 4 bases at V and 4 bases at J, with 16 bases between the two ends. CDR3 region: CASSYSRVGGTEAFF. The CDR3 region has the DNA TGTGCCAGCAGCTACAGCAGGGTAGGGGGCACTGAAGCTTTCTTT. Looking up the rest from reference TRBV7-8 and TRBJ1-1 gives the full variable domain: GAGVSQSPRYKVAKRGQDVALRCDPISGHVSLFWYQQALGQGPEFLTYFQNEAQLDKSGLPSDRFFAERPEGSVSTLKIQRTQQEDSAVYLCASSYSRVGGTEAFFGQGTRLTVV.

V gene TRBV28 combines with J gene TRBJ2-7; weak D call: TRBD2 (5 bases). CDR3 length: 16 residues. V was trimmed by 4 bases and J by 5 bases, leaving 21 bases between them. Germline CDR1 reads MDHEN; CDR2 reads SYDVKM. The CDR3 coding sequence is TGTGCCAGCAGTTCCATCGGCGGACCGGGGTCTCACGAGCAGTACTTC. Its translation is CASSSIGGPGSHEQYF.

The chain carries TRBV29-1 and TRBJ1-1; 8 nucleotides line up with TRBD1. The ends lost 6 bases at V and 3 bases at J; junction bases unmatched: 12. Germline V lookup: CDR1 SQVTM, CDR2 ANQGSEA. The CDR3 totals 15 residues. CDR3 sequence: CSVRSGQGAYTEAFF. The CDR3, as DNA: TGCAGCGTCAGATCCGGGCAGGGGGCCTACACTGAAGCTTTCTTT.

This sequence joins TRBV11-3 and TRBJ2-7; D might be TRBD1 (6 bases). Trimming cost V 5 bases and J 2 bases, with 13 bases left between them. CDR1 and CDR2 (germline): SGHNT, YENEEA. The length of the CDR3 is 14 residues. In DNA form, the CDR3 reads TGTGCCAGCAGCAACCGGGACACCCCCTACGAGCAGTACTTC. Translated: CASSNRDTPYEQYF.

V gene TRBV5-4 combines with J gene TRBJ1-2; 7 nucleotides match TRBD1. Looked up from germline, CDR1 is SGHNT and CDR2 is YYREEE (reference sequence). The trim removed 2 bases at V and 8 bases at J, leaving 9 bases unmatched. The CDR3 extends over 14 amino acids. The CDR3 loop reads CASSFADRAEGYTF. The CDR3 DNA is TGTGCCAGCAGCTTTGCAGACAGGGCTGAGGGCTACACCTTC.

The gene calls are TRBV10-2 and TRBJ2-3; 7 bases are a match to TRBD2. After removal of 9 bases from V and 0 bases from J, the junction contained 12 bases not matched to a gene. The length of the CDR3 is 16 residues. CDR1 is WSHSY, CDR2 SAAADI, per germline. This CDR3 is CAREGERGSSTDTQYF. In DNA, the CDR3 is TGCGCCAGGGAGGGAGAGCGGGGATCTAGCACAGATACGCAGTATTTT.

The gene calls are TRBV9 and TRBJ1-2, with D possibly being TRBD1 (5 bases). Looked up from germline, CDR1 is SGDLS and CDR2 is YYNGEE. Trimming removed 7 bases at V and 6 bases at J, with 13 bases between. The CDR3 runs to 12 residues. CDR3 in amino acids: CASGGGGNGYTF. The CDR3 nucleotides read TGTGCCAGCGGGGGGGGTGGGAATGGCTACACCTTC.

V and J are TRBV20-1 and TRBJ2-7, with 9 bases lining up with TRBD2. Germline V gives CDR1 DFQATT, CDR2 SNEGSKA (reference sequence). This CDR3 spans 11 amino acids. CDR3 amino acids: CSASRVLAGVV. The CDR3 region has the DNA TGCAGTGCGTCCCGGGTATTAGCGGGGGTGGTC.

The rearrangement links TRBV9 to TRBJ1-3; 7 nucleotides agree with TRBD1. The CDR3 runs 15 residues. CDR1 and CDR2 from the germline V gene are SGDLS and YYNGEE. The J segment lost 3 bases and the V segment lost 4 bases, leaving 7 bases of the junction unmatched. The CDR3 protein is CASSSRQGYGNTIYF. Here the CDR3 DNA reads TGTGCCAGCAGCTCAAGACAGGGATATGGAAACACCATATATTTT.

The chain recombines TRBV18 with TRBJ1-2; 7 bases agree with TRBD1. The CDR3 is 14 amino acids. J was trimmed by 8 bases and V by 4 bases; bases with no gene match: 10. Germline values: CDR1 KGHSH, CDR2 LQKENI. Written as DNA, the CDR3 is TGTGCCAGCTCACGCCGGGGACAGAGGAGGGGCTACACCTTC. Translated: CASSRRGQRRGYTF.

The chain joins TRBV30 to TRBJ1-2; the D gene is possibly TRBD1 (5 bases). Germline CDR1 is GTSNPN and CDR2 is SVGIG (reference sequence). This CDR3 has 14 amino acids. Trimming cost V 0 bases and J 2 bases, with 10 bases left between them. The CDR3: CAWSVGAGNYGYTF. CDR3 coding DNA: TGTGCCTGGAGTGTTGGGGCGGGGAACTATGGCTACACCTTC.

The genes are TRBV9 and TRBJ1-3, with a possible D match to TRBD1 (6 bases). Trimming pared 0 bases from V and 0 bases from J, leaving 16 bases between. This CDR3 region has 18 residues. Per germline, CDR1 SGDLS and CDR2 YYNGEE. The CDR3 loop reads CASSVGGWGRDSGNTIYF. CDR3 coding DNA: TGTGCCAGCAGCGTAGGCGGGTGGGGGCGCGACTCTGGAAACACCATATATTTT.

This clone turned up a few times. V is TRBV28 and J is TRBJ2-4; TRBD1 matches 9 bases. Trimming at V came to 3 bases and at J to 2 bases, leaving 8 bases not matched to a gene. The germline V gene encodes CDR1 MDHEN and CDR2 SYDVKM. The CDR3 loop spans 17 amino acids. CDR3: CASSLGGTGSPKNIQYF. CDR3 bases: TGTGCCAGCAGTTTGGGGGGGACAGGGAGCCCCAAAAACATTCAGTACTTC.